Listed here is a single TCR beta chain. The CDR3 has 14 residues. V lost 5 bases to trimming and J lost 3 bases; unmatched junction nucleotides: 3. The germline gives CDR1 SNHLY, CDR2 FYNNEI. These data belong to a study of shared clonotypes between healthy human individuals. Selected positively for CCR7 and CD45RO-negative, naive CD8 cells excluded terminally differentiated effector memory CD45RA+ cells. The assay was immunoSEQ multiplex PCR, and TCRdb's table has in-frame clones only and misses some. The sample contains about 1.9 million clones, around 95% of which appear only once. The gene calls are TRBV2 and TRBJ2-5, with 10 bases identical to TRBD1. This clonotype originated in a young man in good health. Some clones in this sample may be carry-over from other donors' samples. Sequenced sample: naive CD8+ T cells from PBMCs. The CDR3 protein is CASSTGTGEETQYF. The DNA of the CDR3 is TGTGCCAGCAGTACCGGGACAGGGGAAGAGACCCAGTACTTC.